This T cell receptor (beta chain) was captured by sequencing in a study of lymphopenia after photon versus proton radiotherapy. Measured with immunoSEQ multiplex PCR; TCRdb has only the in-frame clones, and not every one. Of 25,000 to 40,000 clones detected, about 80% appear once; the ten largest clones hold about 14%. The CDR3 is 12 amino acids. V trimming: 10 bases; J trimming: 7 bases; junction bases outside the gene matches: 7. Germline loops: CDR1 MDHEN, CDR2 SYDVKM. Turning to this clone: Its antigen is as yet unknown.

General observations from the study: Proton therapy kept repertoires fairly stable, unlike photons, which gained effector/memory cells. After the lymphocyte nadir, photon-treated repertoires showed oligoclonal expansion, especially of CD8+ Temra cells.

The gene calls are TRBV28 and TRBJ1-2; TRBD1 agrees at 9 bases. Sequenced material: peripheral blood, taken from a patient treated with proton-based radiotherapy. The sequence came from a woman in her seventies with pancreatic cancer. CDR3 amino acids: CATGQGPGGYTF. CDR3 DNA sequence: TGTGCCACAGGACAGGGGCCGGGTGGCTACACCTTC.